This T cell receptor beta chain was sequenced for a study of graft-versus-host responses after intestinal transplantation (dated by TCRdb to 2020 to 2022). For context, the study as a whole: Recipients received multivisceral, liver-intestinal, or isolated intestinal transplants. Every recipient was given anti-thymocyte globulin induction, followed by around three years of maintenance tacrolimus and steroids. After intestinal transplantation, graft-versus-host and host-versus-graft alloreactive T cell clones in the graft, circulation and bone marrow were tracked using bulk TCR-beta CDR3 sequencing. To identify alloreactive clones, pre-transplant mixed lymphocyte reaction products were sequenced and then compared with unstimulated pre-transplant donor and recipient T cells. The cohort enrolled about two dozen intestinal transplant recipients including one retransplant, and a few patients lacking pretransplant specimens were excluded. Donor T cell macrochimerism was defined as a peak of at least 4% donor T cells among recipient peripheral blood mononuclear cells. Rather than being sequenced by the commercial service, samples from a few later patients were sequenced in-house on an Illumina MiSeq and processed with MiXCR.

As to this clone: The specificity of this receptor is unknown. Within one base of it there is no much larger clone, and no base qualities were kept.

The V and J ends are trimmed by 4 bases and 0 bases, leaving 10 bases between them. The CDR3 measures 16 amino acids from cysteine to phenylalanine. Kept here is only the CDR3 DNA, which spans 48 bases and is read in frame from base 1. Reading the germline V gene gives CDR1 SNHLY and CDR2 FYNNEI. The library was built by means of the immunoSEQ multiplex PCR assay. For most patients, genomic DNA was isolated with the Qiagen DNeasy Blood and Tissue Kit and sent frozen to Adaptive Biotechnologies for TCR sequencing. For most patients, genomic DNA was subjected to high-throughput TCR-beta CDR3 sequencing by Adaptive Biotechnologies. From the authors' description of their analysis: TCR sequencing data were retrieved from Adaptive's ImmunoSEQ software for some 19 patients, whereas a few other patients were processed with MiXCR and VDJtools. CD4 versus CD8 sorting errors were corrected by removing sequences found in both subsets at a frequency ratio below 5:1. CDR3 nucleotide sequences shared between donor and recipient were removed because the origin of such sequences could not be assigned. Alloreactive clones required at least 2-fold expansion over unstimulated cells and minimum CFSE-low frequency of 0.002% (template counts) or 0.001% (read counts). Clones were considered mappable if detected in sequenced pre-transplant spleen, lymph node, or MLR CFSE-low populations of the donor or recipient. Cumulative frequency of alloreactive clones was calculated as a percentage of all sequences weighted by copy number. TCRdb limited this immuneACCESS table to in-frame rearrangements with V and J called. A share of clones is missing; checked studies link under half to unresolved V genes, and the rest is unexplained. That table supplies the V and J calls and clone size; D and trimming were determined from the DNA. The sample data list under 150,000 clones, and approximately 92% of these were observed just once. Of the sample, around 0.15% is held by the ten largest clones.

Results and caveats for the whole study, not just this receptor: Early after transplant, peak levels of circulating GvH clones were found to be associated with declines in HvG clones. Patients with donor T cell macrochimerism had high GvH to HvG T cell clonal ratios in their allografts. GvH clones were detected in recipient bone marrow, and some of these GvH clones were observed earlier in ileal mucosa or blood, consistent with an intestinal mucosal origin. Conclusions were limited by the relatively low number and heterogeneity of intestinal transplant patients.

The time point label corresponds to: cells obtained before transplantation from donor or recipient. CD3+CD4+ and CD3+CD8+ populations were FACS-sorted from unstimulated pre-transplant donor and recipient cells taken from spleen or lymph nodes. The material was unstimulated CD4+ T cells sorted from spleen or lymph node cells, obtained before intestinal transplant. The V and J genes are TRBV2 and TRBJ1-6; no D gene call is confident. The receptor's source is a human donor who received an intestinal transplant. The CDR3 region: CASSGQGSSYNSPLHF. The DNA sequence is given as TGTGCCAGCAGTGGACAAGGGAGCTCCTATAATTCACCCCTCCACTTT.